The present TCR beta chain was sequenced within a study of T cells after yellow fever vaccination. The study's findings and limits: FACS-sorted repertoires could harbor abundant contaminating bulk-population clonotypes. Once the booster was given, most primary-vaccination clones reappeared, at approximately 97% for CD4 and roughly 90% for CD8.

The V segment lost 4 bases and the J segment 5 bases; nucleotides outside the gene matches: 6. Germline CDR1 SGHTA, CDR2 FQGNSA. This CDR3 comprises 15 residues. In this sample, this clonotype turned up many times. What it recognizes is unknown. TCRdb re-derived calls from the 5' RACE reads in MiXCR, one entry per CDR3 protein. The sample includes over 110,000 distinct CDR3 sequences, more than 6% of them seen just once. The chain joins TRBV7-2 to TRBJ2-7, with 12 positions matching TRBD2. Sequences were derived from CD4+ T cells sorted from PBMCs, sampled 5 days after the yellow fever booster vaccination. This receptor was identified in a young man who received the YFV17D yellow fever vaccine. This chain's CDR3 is CASSSRLAGVNEQYF. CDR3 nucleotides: TGTGCCAGCAGCTCGCGACTAGCGGGAGTAAACGAGCAGTACTTC.